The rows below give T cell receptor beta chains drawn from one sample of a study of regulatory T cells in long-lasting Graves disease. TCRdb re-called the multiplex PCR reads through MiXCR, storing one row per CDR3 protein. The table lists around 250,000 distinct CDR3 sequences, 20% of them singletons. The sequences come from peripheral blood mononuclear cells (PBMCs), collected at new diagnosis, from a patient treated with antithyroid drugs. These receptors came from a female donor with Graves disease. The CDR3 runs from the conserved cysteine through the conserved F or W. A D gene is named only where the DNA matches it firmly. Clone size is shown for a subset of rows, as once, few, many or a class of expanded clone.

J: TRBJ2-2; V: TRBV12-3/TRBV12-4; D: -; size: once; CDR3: CASSLGAGPGELFF; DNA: TGTGCCAGCAGTTTAGGGGCAGGGCCCGGGGAGCTGTTTTTT
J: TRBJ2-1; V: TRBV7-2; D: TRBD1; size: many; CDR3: CASSWRDRVSYNEQFF; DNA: TGCGCCAGCAGCTGGAGGGACAGGGTCTCCTACAATGAGCAGTTCTTC
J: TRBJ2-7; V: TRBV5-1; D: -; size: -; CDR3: CASSLRDQLYF; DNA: TGCGCCAGCAGCTTAAGGGACCAACTGTACTTC
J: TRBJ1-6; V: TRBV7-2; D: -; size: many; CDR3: CASSSQTWYWNSPLHF; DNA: TGTGCCAGCAGCTCGCAGACGTGGTACTGGAATTCACCCCTCCACTTT
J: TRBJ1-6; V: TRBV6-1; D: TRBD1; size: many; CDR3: CASTGVQGRNSPLHF; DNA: TGTGCCAGCACCGGAGTACAGGGGAGGAATTCACCCCTCCACTTT
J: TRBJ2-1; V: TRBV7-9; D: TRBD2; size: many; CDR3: CAGSPLAGSYNEQFF; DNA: TGTGCCGGCAGCCCACTAGCGGGGTCCTACAATGAGCAGTTCTTC
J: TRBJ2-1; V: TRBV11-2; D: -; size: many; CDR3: CASSLLRHNEQFF; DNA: TGTGCCAGCAGCTTGCTCCGCCACAATGAGCAGTTCTTC
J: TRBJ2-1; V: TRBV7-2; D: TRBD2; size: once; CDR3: CASSLVGLAGYNEQFF; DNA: TGTGCCAGCAGCTTAGTAGGACTAGCGGGGTACAATGAGCAGTTCTTC
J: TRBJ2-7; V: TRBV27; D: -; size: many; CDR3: CASSFWEMDEQYF; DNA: TGTGCCAGCAGTTTCTGGGAGATGGACGAGCAGTACTTC
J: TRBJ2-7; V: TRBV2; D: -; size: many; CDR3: CASRPPRGGPYEQYF; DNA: TGTGCCAGCAGGCCCCCCCGTGGCGGACCTTACGAGCAGTACTTC
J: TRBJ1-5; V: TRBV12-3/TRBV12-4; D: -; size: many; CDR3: CASSLGVQPQHF; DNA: TGTGCCAGCAGTTTAGGAGTTCAGCCCCAGCATTTT
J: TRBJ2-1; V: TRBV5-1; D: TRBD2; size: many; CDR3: CASSKIAGRSYNEQFF; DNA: TGCGCCAGCAGCAAAATAGCGGGACGCTCCTACAATGAGCAGTTCTTC
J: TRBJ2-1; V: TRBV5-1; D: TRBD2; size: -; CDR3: CASSHGLAGYYNEQLF; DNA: TGCGCCAGCAGCCACGGACTAGCGGGGTATTACAATGAGCAGCTCTTC
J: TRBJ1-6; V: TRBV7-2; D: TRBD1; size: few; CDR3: CASSFRTGGTPLHF; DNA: TGTGCCAGCAGCTTCAGGACAGGGGGCACACCCCTCCACTTT
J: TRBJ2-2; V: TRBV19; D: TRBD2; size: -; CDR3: CASTGGLAVNTGELFF; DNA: TGTGCCAGCACCGGGGGACTAGCGGTGAACACCGGGGAGCTGTTTTTT
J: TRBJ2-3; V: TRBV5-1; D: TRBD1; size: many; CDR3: CASSLFSGGEETQYF; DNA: TGCGCCAGCAGCTTGTTCTCAGGGGGCGAGGAAACGCAGTATTTT
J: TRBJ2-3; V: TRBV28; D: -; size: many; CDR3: CASSLNRWGSTDTQYF; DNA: TGTGCCAGCAGTTTAAACAGGTGGGGTAGCACAGATACGCAGTATTTT
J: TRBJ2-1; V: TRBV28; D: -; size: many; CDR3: CASSLGGPYNEQFF; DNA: TGTGCCAGCAGTTTAGGGGGACCCTACAATGAGCAGTTCTTC
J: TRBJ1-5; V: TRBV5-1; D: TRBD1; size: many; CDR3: CASSLKPGGLQPQHF; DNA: TGCGCCAGCAGCCTCAAGCCAGGGGGCTTGCAGCCCCAGCATTTT
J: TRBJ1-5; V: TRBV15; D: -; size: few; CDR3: CATSSADNQPQHF; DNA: TGTGCCACCAGCAGTGCCGATAATCAGCCCCAGCATTTT
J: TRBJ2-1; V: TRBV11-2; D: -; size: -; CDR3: CASSLFVNNNEQFF; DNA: TGTGCCAGCAGCTTATTTGTTAATAACAATGAGCAGTTCTTC
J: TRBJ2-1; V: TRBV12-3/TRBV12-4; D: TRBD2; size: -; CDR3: CASSFELAGGIYNEQFF; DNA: TGTGCCAGCAGTTTCGAACTAGCGGGAGGTATCTACAATGAGCAGTTCTTC
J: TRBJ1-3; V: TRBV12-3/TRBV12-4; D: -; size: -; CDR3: CASSPGWSGNTIYF; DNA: TGTGCCAGCAGCCCGGGGTGGTCTGGAAACACCATATATTTT
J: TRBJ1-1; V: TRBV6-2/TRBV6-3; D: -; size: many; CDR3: CASSTQGGNTEAFF; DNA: TGTGCCAGCAGTACTCAGGGTGGGAACACTGAAGCTTTCTTT
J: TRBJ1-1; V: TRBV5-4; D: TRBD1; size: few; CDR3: CASSHRGVSIEAFF; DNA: TGTGCCAGCAGCCACAGGGGCGTCAGTATTGAAGCTTTCTTT
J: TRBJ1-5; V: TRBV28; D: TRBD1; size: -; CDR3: CASSSWTGTASSQPQHF; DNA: TGTGCCAGCAGTTCCTGGACCGGGACAGCTAGCAGTCAGCCCCAGCATTTT
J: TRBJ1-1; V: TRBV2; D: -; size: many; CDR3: CASREHLNTEAFF; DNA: TGTGCCAGCAGAGAACACCTGAACACTGAAGCTTTCTTT
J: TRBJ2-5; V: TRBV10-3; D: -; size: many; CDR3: CAISESMGKGETQYF; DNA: TGTGCCATCAGTGAGTCGATGGGTAAGGGAGAGACCCAGTACTTC
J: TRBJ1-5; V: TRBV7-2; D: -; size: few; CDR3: CASSLEGPNQPQHF; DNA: TGTGCCAGCAGCTTAGAGGGGCCCAATCAGCCCCAGCATTTT
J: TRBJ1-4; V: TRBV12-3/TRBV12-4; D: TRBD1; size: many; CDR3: CASRDSANEKLFF; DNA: TGTGCCAGCCGGGACAGTGCTAATGAAAAACTGTTTTTT
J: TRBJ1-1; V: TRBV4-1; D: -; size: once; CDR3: CASSRSGGMNTEAFF; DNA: TGCGCCAGCAGCCGAAGCGGGGGTATGAACACTGAAGCTTTCTTT
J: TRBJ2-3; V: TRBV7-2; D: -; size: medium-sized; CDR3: CASSSSSGTDTQYF; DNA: TGTGCCAGCAGCTCATCTAGCGGCACAGATACGCAGTATTTT
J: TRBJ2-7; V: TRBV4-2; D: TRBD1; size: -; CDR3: CASSASGQGGSYEQYF; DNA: TGTGCCAGCAGCGCCTCGGGACAGGGGGGCTCCTACGAGCAGTACTTC
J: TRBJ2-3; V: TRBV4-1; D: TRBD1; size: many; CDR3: CASSQVVRTGGTDTQYF; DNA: TGCGCCAGCAGCCAAGTGGTAAGGACAGGGGGCACAGATACGCAGTATTTT
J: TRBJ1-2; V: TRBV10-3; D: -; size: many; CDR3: CAISPGEGYTF; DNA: TGTGCCATCAGCCCAGGGGAAGGCTACACCTTC
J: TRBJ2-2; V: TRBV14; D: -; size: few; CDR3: CASSRTTATGELFF; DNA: TGTGCCAGCAGCCGCACTACAGCGACCGGGGAGCTGTTTTTT
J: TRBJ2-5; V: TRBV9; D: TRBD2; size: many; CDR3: CASSVVGGSWETQYF; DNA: TGTGCCAGCAGCGTAGTCGGCGGGAGCTGGGAGACCCAGTACTTC
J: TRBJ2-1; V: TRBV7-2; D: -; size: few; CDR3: CASSTRDSRYNEQFF; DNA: TGTGCCAGCAGCACCCGGGACTCTAGATACAATGAGCAGTTCTTC
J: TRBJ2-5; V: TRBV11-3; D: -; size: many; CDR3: CASSWDNQETQYF; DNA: TGTGCCAGCAGCTGGGACAACCAAGAGACCCAGTACTTC